Presented here are 23 T cell receptor beta chains from one specimen sequenced in a study of breast tumors, draining lymph nodes, adjacent tissues. The lymph nodes were axillary draining lymph nodes from breast cancer patients. TCRdb re-derived calls from the multiplex PCR reads in MiXCR, one entry per CDR3 protein. Of 290,000 or so distinct CDR3 sequences in the sample, 30% were seen once. Input material: axillary lymph node tissue. These receptors were taken from a female donor with breast cancer. Some clones in this sample may be carry-over from other donors' samples.

A note on this clonotype: A junction boundary mismatches the germline segment, possibly from a read error. This chain links TRBV7-9 with TRBJ1-2; TRBD1 matches 8 bases. CDR1 and CDR2 from the germline V gene are SEHNR and FQNEAQ (reference sequence). CDR3 size: 15 residues. The CDR3 here is CASSLAGQGPYGYPF. The CDR3 bases are TGTGCCAGCAGCTTAGCCGGACAGGGACCATACGGCTACCCCTTC. The entire variable domain, with the rest obtained from reference TRBV7-9 and TRBJ1-2, is as follows: DTGVSQNPRHKITKRGQNVTFRCDPISEHNRLYWYRQTLGQGPEFLTYFQNEAQLEKSRLLSDRFSAERPKGSFSTLEIQRTEQGDSAMYLCASSLAGQGPYGYPFGSGTRLTVV.

This clonotype was counted many times. This chain connects TRBV4-1 to TRBJ2-1; D perhaps matches TRBD2 (6 bases). The V gene's germline CDR1 is MGHRA and CDR2 YSYEKL. CDR3 length: 13 amino acids. The V gene lost 3 bases and the J gene lost 9 bases, with 12 bases spanning the gap. In DNA, the CDR3 is TGCGCCAGCAGCCATACCCAGCGGGTTGAGCAGTTCTTC. This gives the protein CASSHTQRVEQFF.

The chain employs TRBV25-1 and TRBJ2-7, with TRBD2 identical over 10 bases. Per the germline V gene, CDR1 is MGHDK and CDR2 is SYGVNS. The CDR3 is 11 amino acids. The CDR3, as DNA: TGTGCTCGACTAGCGGGCTACGAGCAGTACTTC. Translating gives CARLAGYEQYF.

V gene TRBV29-1 combines with J gene TRBJ2-6, with D perhaps being TRBD1 or TRBD2 (5 bases each). The ends were cut back, 4 bases at V and 4 bases at J, with 14 bases in the middle. Germline V gene data show CDR1 as SQVTM and CDR2 as ANQGSEA. This CDR3 comprises 15 residues. The chain's CDR3 is CSVAGQGAGANVLTF. CDR3 in DNA: TGCAGCGTTGCGGGGCAGGGCGCCGGGGCCAACGTCCTGACTTTC.

This rearrangement joins TRBV10-3 to TRBJ2-7; D might be TRBD2 (7 bases). CDR1 ENHRY and CDR2 SYGVKD come from the germline V gene. The CDR3 is 18 residues long. V was cut by 10 bases and J by 9 bases, with 37 bases left in between. CDR3 protein: CARLQGGGGTGGPRGQYF. CDR3 DNA: TGTGCCAGGCTGCAAGGCGGGGGCGGCACCGGGGGGCCTCGCGGGCAGTACTTC.

This clonotype has ten or more counts. V and J are TRBV5-1 and TRBJ2-7; the match to TRBD2 covers 11 bases. The length of the CDR3 is 13 residues. The ends lost 7 bases at V and 3 bases at J; junction bases unmatched: 3. Germline CDR1 reads SGHRS; CDR2 reads YFSETQ. The chain's CDR3 is CASRLAGGYEQYF. CDR3 coding DNA: TGCGCCAGCCGCCTAGCGGGAGGCTACGAGCAGTACTTC.

A remark on this clonotype: With a much larger clone just one base away, this may be a read error. This chain joins TRBV6-6 and TRBJ2-3; D gene uncertain. The V end was cut by 8 bases, the J end by 5 bases, with 8 bases between. This CDR3 has 11 residues. CDR1 MNHNY and CDR2 SVGAGI come from the germline V gene (reference sequence). CDR3 protein: CASDRGDTQYF. CDR3 in DNA: TGTGCCAGCGATCGAGGAGATACGCAGTATTTT.

The gene calls are TRBV2 and TRBJ2-1; 8 positions match TRBD1. CDR1 and CDR2 (germline): SNHLY, FYNNEI. The CDR3 spans 12 residues. The V gene end was trimmed by 6 bases and the J gene end by 7 bases; junction bases not matched to a gene: 2. CDR3 sequence: CASRQGVNEQFF. CDR3 nucleotide sequence: TGTGCCAGCAGACAGGGGGTTAATGAGCAGTTCTTC.

In its sample, this clonotype was seen a few times. The CDR3 sequence: CATPAYEQYF. CDR3 DNA: TGTGCCACCCCGGCCTACGAGCAGTACTTC. This rearrangement joins TRBV6-6 to TRBJ2-7; D call uncertain. CDR3 length: 10 residues. The germline CDR1 and CDR2 sequences are MNHNY and SVGAGI (reference sequence). The V end lost 10 bases, the J end lost 2 bases, and 6 bases lay between the germline ends.

The gene calls are TRBV5-1 and TRBJ1-1, with D possibly TRBD1 on 6 matching bases. The CDR3 has 16 amino acids. CDR1 and CDR2 from the germline V gene are SGHRS and YFSETQ. V lost 0 bases, J lost 4 bases, and 16 bases lay in between. CDR3 in amino acids: CASSLGGGAGGTEAFF. CDR3 in DNA: TGCGCCAGCAGCTTGGGAGGGGGGGCCGGGGGCACTGAAGCTTTCTTT.

The V and J genes are TRBV12-3 or TRBV12-4 and TRBJ2-4, with 8 bases that match TRBD1. V gave up 3 bases and J gave up 1 base; unmatched junction bases: 11. This CDR3 comprises 18 residues. The CDR3 bases are TGTGCCAGCAGTTTGGCCAGGGGGCGACGATATGCCAAAAACATTCAGTACTTC. Encoded protein: CASSLARGRRYAKNIQYF.

Concerning this clonotype: A read error is possible here, since a much larger clone lies one base away. The chain joins TRBV2 to TRBJ2-1, with 9 positions matching TRBD1. This CDR3 has 16 residues. Germline V gene lookup returns CDR1 SNHLY and CDR2 FYNNEI. The CDR3 DNA is TGTGCCAGCAGCCAAAGGGACAGGGCCCAAGGCAATGAGCGGTTCTTC. Amino acid sequence: CASSQRDRAQGNERFF.

As for this clonotype: The junction shows a germline mismatch at one end, possibly a read error. The CDR3 spells CSASTTGGNVLTF. The CDR3 DNA sequence: TGCAGTGCTAGTACTACAGGGGGCAACGTCCTGACTTTC. The chain is built from TRBV20-1 and TRBJ2-6; 8 bases agree with TRBD1. CDR1 DFQATT and CDR2 SNEGSKA come from the germline V gene (reference sequence). The CDR3 spans 13 residues.

The chain links TRBV2 to TRBJ1-5; D uncertain. V was pared by 1 base and J by 11 bases, with 9 bases between. The CDR3 contains 12 residues. Germline CDR1 SNHLY, CDR2 FYNNEI. The CDR3, as DNA: TGTGCCAGCAGTGAAGTTACCGAGACCCAGCATTTT. It encodes CASSEVTETQHF.

The J gene is TRBJ2-2, the V gene TRBV10-3, with 10 bases lining up with TRBD1. The CDR3 totals 15 residues. Germline trimming cut 4 bases from V and 5 bases from J; bases unmatched to any gene: 4. Germline CDR1 and CDR2: ENHRY and SYGVKD. CDR3 in DNA: TGTGCCATCAGTGGACAGGGGGCGCGTACCGGGGAGCTGTTTTTT. It specifies CAISGQGARTGELFF.

CDR3 sequence: CASSESKGYGYTIYF. Here the CDR3 DNA reads TGTGCCAGCAGTGAATCTAAGGGTTATGGCTACACCATATATTTT. The chain uses TRBV25-1 and TRBJ1-3; no definite D call. CDR1 is MGHDK and CDR2 is SYGVNS in the germline V gene. V gave up 1 base and J gave up 8 bases, with 15 bases separating them. The CDR3 length is 15 residues.

The chain combines TRBV29-1 with TRBJ1-2, with D maybe TRBD1 (6 bases). CDR1 is SQVTM, CDR2 ANQGSEA, per germline. The CDR3 extends over 13 amino acids. Trimming shortened V by 3 bases and J by 7 bases, and 15 bases separated the two germline ends. The CDR3 reads CSVDWGRGCGYTF. The CDR3 nucleotides read TGCAGCGTTGATTGGGGGCGGGGCTGTGGCTACACCTTC.

This clonotype was seen many times. V is TRBV20-1 and J is TRBJ1-5; D unresolved. Germline loops: CDR1 DFQATT, CDR2 SNEGSKA (reference sequence). V shed 6 bases and J shed 4 bases, with 13 bases lying between them. CDR3 length: 13 amino acids. CDR3 in DNA: TGCAGTGCGGGCGAGGGTAGAAATCAGCCCCAGCATTTT. Translation gives CSAGEGRNQPQHF.

Regarding this clonotype: This sequence may be a read error, since a much larger clone differs from it by one base. The CDR3 end shows no conserved phenylalanine or tryptophan, and so a read error is likely. This chain's CDR3 is CASSLIPGRGTQYL. DNA of the CDR3: TGTGCCAGCAGCTTAATACCCGGTAGGGGCACCCAGTACCTC. The rearrangement joins TRBV11-2 to TRBJ2-5, with D possibly matching TRBD1 (5 bases). The CDR3 length is 14 residues. Trimming pared 2 bases from V and 8 bases from J, leaving 15 bases between. The V gene's germline CDR1 is SGHAT and CDR2 FQNNGV.

As to this clonotype: A much larger clone lies one base from this, so it may be a read error. The chain uses TRBV6-1 and TRBJ2-5; D gene ambiguous. The CDR3 sequence is 13 residues long. Germline V gene data show CDR1 as MNHNS and CDR2 as SASEGT. V dropped 8 bases and J dropped 2 bases, with 12 bases sitting between them. The CDR3 region has the DNA TGTGCCAGCGGTGGGGATAGGCAAGAGACCCAGTACTTC. Translating it yields CASGGDRQETQYF.

This sequence joins TRBV4-2 and TRBJ1-1, with D hard to call. Germline CDR1 LGHNA, CDR2 YNFKEQ. There are 15 residues in the CDR3. V lost 6 bases and J lost 1, with 15 bases in between. The CDR3 nucleotides are TGTGCCAGCAGGCAAAGACCGGCCCCGAACACTGAAGCTTTCTTT. Translated: CASRQRPAPNTEAFF.

Ten or more counts support this clonotype. The chain is built from TRBV5-1 and TRBJ2-7; D possibly corresponds to TRBD1 (6 bases). The CDR3 spans 14 residues. Between the trimmed V and J ends, which lost 4 bases and 3 bases, there was a span of 14 bases. The germline CDR1 and CDR2 sequences are SGHRS and YFSETQ. CDR3 DNA sequence: TGCGCCAGCAGCGCGATACAGGGATTCTACGAGCAGTACTTC. Translated: CASSAIQGFYEQYF.

Comment on this clonotype: This may stem from a read error, because a much larger clone lies one nucleotide away. The CDR3 region is CASSPQGARDTGELFF. The CDR3, as DNA: TGTGCCAGCAGCCCGCAGGGGGCGCGTGACACCGGGGAGCTGTTTTTT. This chain links TRBV5-4 with TRBJ2-2, with 8 bases aligning to TRBD1. Germline V lookup: CDR1 SGHNT, CDR2 YYREEE (reference sequence). Trimming at V came to 4 bases and at J to 3 bases, leaving 8 bases not matched to a gene. This CDR3 has 16 residues.